The 22 T cell receptor beta chains below were found in one sample sequenced in a study of control samples from healthy donors and cancer patients. Assay: immunoSEQ multiplex PCR; the TCRdb copy retains only in-frame clones and omits some. The data contain 75,000 to 90,000 clones, about 85% of them singletons. The specimen sequenced was blood. The receptors originated from a woman in her forties in good health.

There are a few counts of this clone. This sequence joins TRBV6-6 and TRBJ2-1; 7 bases are a match to TRBD1. The germline V gene has CDR1 MNHNY and CDR2 SVGAGI (reference sequence). V lost 4 bases and J lost 6; bases outside the gene matches: 12. The CDR3 extends over 16 amino acids. The CDR3 is CASSLGQLVISNEQFF. The CDR3 DNA is TGTGCCAGCAGTTTGGGACAGCTAGTCATATCCAATGAGCAGTTCTTC.

As DNA, the CDR3 is TGTGCCAGCAGTCCCCATCGGGCAGGTTCAAAGCCCCAGCATTTT. This translates into CASSPHRAGSKPQHF. The chain is built from TRBV6-4 and TRBJ1-5; D remains unclear. The germline CDR1 and CDR2 sequences are MRHNA and SNTAGT. There are 15 residues in the CDR3. V was cut by 5 bases and J by 8 bases, with 19 bases left in between.

The chain combines TRBV11-1 with TRBJ2-7; TRBD1 matches 11 bases. Looked up from germline, CDR1 is SGHAT and CDR2 is FQDESV (reference sequence). The CDR3 length is 15 residues. J gave up 2 bases and V 1 base, and 1 base lay outside the gene matches. The CDR3 DNA reads as TGTGCCAGCAGCTTAGAGGGACAGGGGGCCTACGAGCAGTACTTC. It translates to CASSLEGQGAYEQYF.

The genes are TRBV5-8 and TRBJ2-2; D may correspond to TRBD1 or TRBD2 (7 bases each). The CDR3 consists of 20 residues. Per germline, CDR1 SGHTS and CDR2 YDEGEE. Deletions cut 4 bases from V and 7 bases from J, with 32 bases between. CDR3: CASSPPLGGGRPGNGGELFF. The CDR3 DNA is TGTGCCAGCAGCCCCCCCCTGGGAGGGGGCCGGCCAGGGAATGGCGGGGAGCTGTTTTTT.

This clone was counted a few times. CDR3 region: CASSYGWAGGYEQYF. The CDR3 DNA follows: TGTGCCAGCAGTTACGGCTGGGCAGGGGGCTACGAGCAGTACTTC. The chain combines TRBV6-5 with TRBJ2-7, with 7 bases that match TRBD1. J lost 3 bases, V lost 2 bases, and 7 bases had no gene match. Germline CDR1 reads MNHEY; CDR2 reads SVGAGI. CDR3 length: 15 residues.

This clone was seen a single time. V and J are TRBV11-3 and TRBJ1-6, with a weak D call TRBD1 (6 bases). Germline V gives CDR1 SGHNT, CDR2 YENEEA. The CDR3 contains 15 residues. Trimming pared 5 bases from V and 7 bases from J, leaving 15 bases between. The CDR3 here is CASSPGGGANSPLHF. CDR3 DNA sequence: TGTGCCAGCAGCCCGGGAGGGGGTGCAAATTCACCCCTCCACTTT.

This chain links TRBV19 with TRBJ1-5; D is unresolved. With 4 bases removed from V and 4 bases from J, the gap between germline ends came to 2 bases. The germline gives CDR1 LNHDA, CDR2 SQIVND (reference sequence). The CDR3 sequence is 11 residues long. In nucleotides, the CDR3 is TGTGCCAGTAGTACGAATCAGCCCCAGCATTTT. Translated: CASSTNQPQHF.

This clone has more than one count but fewer than ten. This chain uses TRBV20-1 with TRBJ1-5; no clear D. V dropped 3 bases and J dropped 3 bases, with 9 bases sitting between them. Germline lookup yields CDR1 DFQATT and CDR2 SNEGSKA (reference sequence). The CDR3 contains 13 residues. The CDR3 is CSASQQINQPQHF. The CDR3 coding sequence is TGCAGTGCTAGTCAGCAGATCAATCAGCCCCAGCATTTT.

The gene calls are TRBV15 and TRBJ1-2; 8 nucleotides line up with TRBD1. The CDR3 contains 13 residues. V shed 2 bases and J 6 bases; nucleotides not matched to a gene: 2. The germline CDR1 and CDR2 sequences are LNHNV and YYDKDF (reference sequence). DNA of the CDR3: TGTGCCACCAGCAGACAGGGGGCAAATGGCTACACCTTC. This translates into CATSRQGANGYTF.

The rearrangement links TRBV5-1 to TRBJ2-6; TRBD2 is a possible D gene (5 bases). The V gene lost 3 bases and the J gene lost 7 bases, with 11 bases spanning the gap. Germline-derived CDR1 and CDR2 are SGHRS and YFSETQ. The CDR3 loop spans 14 amino acids. Written as DNA, the CDR3 is TGCGCCAGCAGCTCGCGGCCGGGAGCCAACGTCCTGACTTTC. Encoded protein: CASSSRPGANVLTF.

This clone has just one count. The chain joins TRBV11-3 to TRBJ2-7; D possibly matches TRBD1 or TRBD2 (5 bases each). Trimming took 5 bases from V and 4 from J, leaving 18 bases between them. Germline V gene lookup returns CDR1 SGHNT and CDR2 YENEEA. There are 15 residues in the CDR3. The CDR3 is CASSTGQSGGYEQYF. CDR3 DNA: TGTGCCAGCAGCACCGGACAAAGTGGGGGATACGAGCAGTACTTC.

This CDR3 is CASSASGQGRIWVNEQFF. For the CDR3, the DNA is TGTGCCAGCAGTGCCTCGGGACAGGGAAGGATATGGGTCAATGAGCAGTTCTTC. The chain links TRBV25-1 to TRBJ2-1; TRBD1 aligns across 9 bases. In germline, CDR1 is MGHDK, CDR2 SYGVNS. CDR3 length: 18 amino acids. V was clipped by 4 bases and J by 6 bases; unmatched bases: 16.

This chain joins TRBV6-6 and TRBJ1-4; 7 bases map to TRBD1. Trimming took 4 bases from V and 6 from J; bases not matched to a gene: 5. Germline V gives CDR1 MNHNY, CDR2 SVGAGI (reference sequence). The CDR3 contains 14 residues. CDR3 region: CASSLTGTDEKLFF. CDR3 sequence (DNA): TGTGCCAGCAGTTTGACAGGGACGGATGAAAAACTGTTTTTT.

This clone was seen a few times. The V gene is TRBV12-5, the J gene TRBJ2-1; 7 bases are a match to TRBD1. Germline values: CDR1 LGHNT, CDR2 FRNRAP. This CDR3 is built from 16 residues. V lost 6 bases and J lost 7; bases outside the gene matches: 15. CDR3 in DNA: TGTGCTAGTGGACTCGGACAGGTCCAAGCCGGGAATGAGCAGTTCTTC. Protein sequence: CASGLGQVQAGNEQFF.

The sample holds one count of this clone. CDR3 amino acids: CASSLLDGNTEAFF. DNA for the CDR3: TGCGCCAGCAGCTTACTAGACGGGAACACTGAAGCTTTCTTT. V usage is TRBV5-1 and J usage is TRBJ1-1; no reliable D call. Germline V gene data show CDR1 as SGHRS and CDR2 as YFSETQ. V lost 2 bases and J lost 1, with 9 bases in between. This CDR3 spans 14 amino acids.

V is TRBV9 and J is TRBJ2-1; D is perhaps TRBD2 (5 bases). CDR3 length equals 14 residues. The germline V gene encodes CDR1 SGDLS and CDR2 YYNGEE. V gave up 4 bases and J gave up 6 bases, with 14 bases separating them. CDR3 nucleotides: TGTGCCAGCAGCACCTCCGGGATCCCCAATGAGCAGTTCTTC. Amino acid sequence: CASSTSGIPNEQFF.

As DNA, the CDR3 is TGCGCCAGCAGCCTACTAGCGGGGGGCAATGAGCAGTTCTTC. Amino acids: CASSLLAGGNEQFF. The V gene is TRBV5-1, the J gene TRBJ2-1, with 12 bases matching TRBD2. The CDR3 covers 14 residues. J gave up 6 bases and V 4 bases, and 2 bases lay outside the gene matches. Germline V CDR1 and CDR2: SGHRS, YFSETQ.

This clone turned up a few times. This rearrangement joins TRBV6-2 or TRBV6-3 to TRBJ2-7, with 7 bases lining up with TRBD1. The germline gives CDR1 MNHEY, CDR2 SVGEGT. This CDR3 region has 17 residues. The ends lost 0 bases at V and 2 bases at J; junction bases unmatched: 10. This CDR3 reads CASSYSAFGTDAYEQYF. CDR3 DNA sequence: TGTGCCAGCAGTTACTCGGCCTTCGGGACAGATGCCTACGAGCAGTACTTC.

This clone was detected a few times. The chain couples TRBV5-4 to TRBJ2-3; D remains ambiguous. In germline, CDR1 is SGHNT, CDR2 YYREEE (reference sequence). V lost 1 base and J lost 4, with 22 bases in between. The CDR3 length is 18 residues. CDR3 sequence: CASSLSRPSLLTPDTQYF. CDR3 sequence (DNA): TGTGCCAGCAGCTTGTCCCGGCCTAGTCTACTGACCCCAGATACGCAGTATTTT.

V and J are TRBV9 and TRBJ2-7, with 8 bases identical to TRBD2. Germline trimming cut 4 bases from V and 6 bases from J; bases unmatched to any gene: 12. There are 15 residues in the CDR3. Germline lookup yields CDR1 SGDLS and CDR2 YYNGEE. CDR3 protein: CASSPSGGHSREQYF. In nucleotides, the CDR3 is TGTGCCAGCAGCCCGAGCGGGGGACATTCTCGCGAGCAGTACTTC.

The chain recombines TRBV9 with TRBJ2-2, with 7 positions matching TRBD1. The CDR3 has 17 amino acids. J gave up 3 bases and V 4 bases, and 12 bases lay outside the gene matches. The germline CDR1 and CDR2 sequences are SGDLS and YYNGEE. CDR3 loop: CASSLRVGQGDTGELFF. The CDR3 DNA is TGTGCCAGCAGCCTCAGGGTGGGGCAGGGGGACACCGGGGAGCTGTTTTTT.

This rearrangement joins TRBV12-3 or TRBV12-4 to TRBJ1-1; no clear D gene. The CDR3 has 13 amino acids. Trimming left V 5 bases short and J 7 bases short, with 14 bases between. In DNA, the CDR3 is TGTGCCAGCAGTACAGCTAATCCAAATGAAGCTTTCTTT. Translating it yields CASSTANPNEAFF.